A single sample gave rise to the 14 T cell receptor beta chains below, sequenced in a study of molecular identifiers for immune sequencing clone quantification. Each CDR3 protein gets one entry after TCRdb re-called the PCR reads with MiXCR. The sample records about 32,000 distinct CDR3 sequences, 15% to 20% being singletons. The sequenced sample was naive CD8+ T cells from blood, with Jurkat cell RNA spiked in. Subset meaning: FACS-sorted CD8+CD4-CCR7+CD45RA+ naive T cells. The receptors here all came from a human donor in good health. Some libraries in this study had Jurkat cell RNA spiked in.

Many counts were recorded for this clonotype. The chain uses TRBV11-2 and TRBJ2-3, with 8 nucleotides matching TRBD2. Trimming removed 7 bases from V and 0 bases from J; junction bases left unmatched: 12. Germline V gene data show CDR1 as SGHAT and CDR2 as FQNNGV. The CDR3 consists of 17 residues. CDR3 coding DNA: TGTGCCAGCACGAGTGGGCTAGCGGGCACTAGCACAGATACGCAGTATTTT. This gives the protein CASTSGLAGTSTDTQYF.

This clonotype appeared many times. The CDR3 DNA is TGCAGTGCTAGAGATCAACAGGGCGGCACCGGGGAGCTGTTTTTT. Translated, it gives CSARDQQGGTGELFF. The chain joins TRBV20-1 to TRBJ2-2; D might be TRBD1 (6 bases). The ends were cut back, 0 bases at V and 4 bases at J, with 12 bases in the middle. The CDR3 is made up of 15 amino acids. Germline assignment: CDR1 DFQATT and CDR2 SNEGSKA (reference sequence).

This clonotype was detected many times. This sequence joins TRBV7-6 and TRBJ2-7; weak D call: TRBD1 (5 bases). Germline CDR1 SGHVS, CDR2 FNYEAQ. Trimming cost V 0 bases and J 2 bases, with 8 bases left between them. This CDR3 is built from 14 residues. CDR3 nucleotides: TGTGCCAGCAGCTTAGCGGAAGGGGCCTACGAGCAGTACTTC. Translating it yields CASSLAEGAYEQYF.

This clonotype was seen ten or more times. The rearrangement uses TRBV13 and TRBJ2-7; the match to TRBD1 covers 9 bases. CDR3 size: 13 residues. J lost 5 bases, V lost 5 bases, and 4 bases had no gene match. The germline V gene encodes CDR1 PRHDT and CDR2 FYEKMQ (reference sequence). The CDR3 region has the DNA TGTGCCAGCAGCCGCGGACAGGGGAACGAGCAGTACTTC. Protein sequence: CASSRGQGNEQYF.

This clonotype was recorded at least ten times. This chain uses TRBV20-1 with TRBJ2-3, with 7 bases matching TRBD2. This CDR3 is built from 14 residues. The germline gives CDR1 DFQATT, CDR2 SNEGSKA (reference sequence). V dropped 2 bases and J dropped 1; count of bases not matched to a gene: 3. CDR3 region: CSARFLAGTDTQYF. The CDR3 DNA is TGCAGTGCTAGATTTCTAGCGGGCACAGATACGCAGTATTTT.

On this clonotype: The junction does not match germline at one end; this may be a read error. This chain joins TRBV7-9 and TRBJ1-2; 10 nucleotides align to TRBD1. This CDR3 is built from 14 residues. Looked up from germline, CDR1 is SEHNR and CDR2 is FQNEAQ (reference sequence). In DNA form, the CDR3 reads TGTGCCAGCAGCTTCCTGACAGGGGGCGACGGCTACGCCTTC. The encoded protein is CASSFLTGGDGYAF.

By sample fraction, this clonotype is medium-sized (0.01 to 0.1%). The chain employs TRBV29-1 and TRBJ2-3; 8 nucleotides agree with TRBD2. The CDR3 is 11 amino acids. J gave up 6 bases and V 6 bases, and 2 bases lay outside the gene matches. Germline V gene sequence: CDR1 SQVTM, CDR2 ANQGSEA. The CDR3 DNA follows: TGCAGCGTGCCGGGAGGGGATACGCAGTATTTT. Protein product: CSVPGGDTQYF.

There are many counts of this clonotype. The junction departs from germline at one end; a sequencing error may be responsible. The chain recombines TRBV7-9 with TRBJ2-7; D ambiguous. This CDR3 has 11 amino acids. Germline V gene lookup returns CDR1 SEHNR and CDR2 FQNEAQ (reference sequence). The CDR3 loop is CASSYPGLEAF. In DNA form, the CDR3 reads TGTGCCAGCAGCTATCCGGGTCTTGAAGCCTTC.

Turning to this clonotype: A much more abundant neighbour one base away suggests this may be a read error. Likely a read error: the CDR3 ends without its conserved phenylalanine or tryptophan. This sequence joins TRBV13 and TRBJ2-2, with D maybe TRBD2 (6 bases). Germline V gives CDR1 PRHDT, CDR2 FYEKMQ (reference sequence). CDR3 length: 14 amino acids. CDR3: CASSWGRNAGELFS. The CDR3 nucleotides are TGTGCCAGCAGTTGGGGGAGGAACGCCGGGGAGCTGTTTTCT.

Many counts were recorded for this clonotype. The chain couples TRBV19 to TRBJ1-5, with D perhaps TRBD1 (6 bases). Looked up from germline, CDR1 is LNHDA and CDR2 is SQIVND (reference sequence). The CDR3 covers 16 residues. V was clipped by 2 bases and J by 3 bases, with 14 bases between them. The CDR3 loop is CASSIPRGLANQPQHF. CDR3 bases: TGTGCCAGTAGTATACCCCGGGGGCTAGCCAATCAGCCCCAGCATTTT.

The rearrangement uses TRBV19 and TRBJ1-5; D gene unclear. The CDR3 loop spans 16 amino acids. The ends were cut back, 3 bases at V and 1 base at J, with 13 bases in the middle. Germline CDR1 LNHDA, CDR2 SQIVND (reference sequence). CDR3 amino acids: CASSIGSRGSNQPQHF. The CDR3 coding sequence is TGTGCCAGTAGTATCGGGAGCCGGGGAAGCAATCAGCCCCAGCATTTT.

Concerning this clonotype: A much larger clone differs from this one at a single base, so this may be a read error. The DNA of the CDR3 is TGTGCCAGCAGCTCCGGACAGGGTGGCAATGGAGCTTTCTTT. Its protein is CASSSGQGGNGAFF. The J gene is TRBJ1-1, the V gene TRBV5-3; 8 bases match TRBD1. TRBV5-3 counts as an open reading frame of uncertain function. The CDR3 length is 14 residues.

This clonotype was detected many times. J is TRBJ2-7 and V is TRBV6-5, with D perhaps TRBD2 (5 bases). V was pared by 0 bases and J by 0 bases, with 6 bases between. This CDR3 contains 14 residues. Germline CDR1 MNHEY, CDR2 SVGAGI. The CDR3 DNA follows: TGTGCCAGCAGTTACTCGGGGAGCTCCTACGAGCAGTACTTC. Translated: CASSYSGSSYEQYF.

The sample holds a few counts of this clonotype. The chain combines TRBV7-9 with TRBJ2-1; 8 nucleotides align to TRBD2. The germline V gene has CDR1 SEHNR and CDR2 FQNEAQ (reference sequence). The trim removed 3 bases at V and 5 bases at J, leaving 12 bases unmatched. The CDR3 totals 17 residues. The chain's CDR3 is CASSFGLAGKTNNEQFF. The CDR3 coding sequence is TGTGCCAGCAGCTTCGGGCTAGCGGGCAAGACCAACAATGAGCAGTTCTTC.